The present T cell receptor (beta chain) was sequenced within a study of human T cells and chemical hapten exposure (dated by TCRdb to the early 2020s). At the level of the whole study: For sensitization, 2% DPC in acetone was applied to a roughly 2 cm by roughly 2 cm area of upper inner arm skin. Throughout the study period of about 23 weeks, patients also received therapeutic DPC doses to the scalp every week. Patch tests used Finn chambers with 0.01% DPC on the upper back, scored after 6 days by International Contact Dermatitis Research Group standards. The patient cohort, mostly female, included alopecia areata with under or over 50% scalp involvement, alopecia totalis and alopecia universalis. Libraries were pooled for sequencing, and per-sample TCR yields varied mainly because of small differences in library volumes within the pool. The study tracked peripheral blood TCR repertoire changes in vivo during primary and secondary sensitization to the hapten diphenylcyclopropenone (DPC) in alopecia patients. Blood was sampled from patients pre-sensitization (week 0) and at 2, 6 and about 24 weeks after DPC sensitization. Roughly 30 alopecia patients gave blood for TCR sequencing at one to four time points (pre-sensitization, 2, 6 and 24 weeks). What the research found in general, with its limitations: After repeated subsampling, changes were observed in the strength of the expansion versus patch-test correlation and in the threshold at which the correlation became significant. Compared with pre-sensitization or healthy control sets, expanded TCRs formed significantly more large CDR3 similarity clusters, which is consistent with antigen-driven responses. No change with DPC sensitization was found in the number of TCRs above 1 in 1000 frequency, and no evidence of global repertoire structure alterations was found. All patients had alopecia, a presumed autoimmune disease, so their immune response might differ from that of healthy individuals. Patch test score was positively correlated with the number of PT1 expanded TCRs, with significance at thresholds 8, 16 and 32 but not at 4.

The junction carries 15 bases between V and J, which are trimmed by 7 bases and 2 bases respectively. The CDR3 holds 14 amino acids from the cysteine to the phenylalanine. Just CDR3 DNA is preserved here, 42 bases in frame from base 1. To prepare the library, RACE was applied. Sequenced using a NextSeq 500. Library preparation attached unique molecular identifiers to individual cDNA molecules for quantitative, reproducible TCR counting. For every blood RNA sample, sequencing covered both the TCR alpha and TCR beta chains. The authors' analysis ran thus. Samples had a median of roughly 98,000 TCRs, with a range from roughly 20,000 to 690,600. The Decombinator software suite was used to annotate the V, J and CDR3 of the TCR reads. To make PS versus PT1 abundance plots, every sample was subsampled to the same number of TCRs (28,000). Expanded TCRs were defined as absent before sensitization and observed at least eight times at the 2-week time point. Through fastp at Q25 and MiXCR, TCRdb rebuilt clones from the public reads, retaining in-frame beta chains. Rows merge per CDR3 protein into single entries with the most common DNA and genes. The V and J calls come from TCRdb's annotation, not from the publication. The sample table shows 80,000 to 95,000 distinct CDR3 sequences, and about 10% are seen once. The ten largest account for about 4.2% of the sample.

In this sample, this clonotype turned up a few times. The target of this receptor is not known. No much larger clonotype is one base removed from it; base qualities were not supplied. The time point label on this specimen signifies: patch test 1, 2 weeks after DPC sensitization. What the treatment or condition label conveys for this sample: therapeutic diphenylcyclopropenone sensitization with weekly scalp DPC. At each patch-test visit, blood was drawn before the patch test was applied. Patients were eligible if aged 18 to 70, diagnosed with alopecia and judged suitable for DPC therapy, and pregnant patients were excluded. Total RNA was isolated from unfractionated whole blood collected in Tempus Blood RNA tubes.

This sample comprised whole blood, obtained in connection with sensitization to the hapten diphenylcyclopropenone (DPC). The chain is assembled from TRBV12-3 or TRBV12-4 and TRBJ2-7; the D gene is tentatively TRBD1 or TRBD2, each matching 6 bases. The source is a woman aged 45-60 years with alopecia areata. Some clones in this sample may be carry-over from other donors' samples. For the CDR3, the sequence is CASTNRGRTYEQYF. The bases are TGTGCCAGCACTAACCGGGGGCGAACCTACGAGCAGTACTTC.